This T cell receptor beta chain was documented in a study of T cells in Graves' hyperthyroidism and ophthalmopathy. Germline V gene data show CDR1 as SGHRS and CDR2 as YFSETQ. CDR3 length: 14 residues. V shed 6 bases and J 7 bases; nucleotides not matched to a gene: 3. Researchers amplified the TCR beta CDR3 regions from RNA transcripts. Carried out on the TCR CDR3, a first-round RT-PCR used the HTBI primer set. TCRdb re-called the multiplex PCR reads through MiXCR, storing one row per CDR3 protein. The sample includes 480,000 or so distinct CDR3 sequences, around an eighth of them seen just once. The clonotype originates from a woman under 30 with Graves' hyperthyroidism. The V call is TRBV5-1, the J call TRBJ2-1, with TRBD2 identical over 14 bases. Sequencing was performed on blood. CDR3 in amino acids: CASTTSGRGNEQFF. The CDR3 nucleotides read TGCGCCAGCACGACTAGCGGGAGGGGAAATGAGCAGTTCTTC.